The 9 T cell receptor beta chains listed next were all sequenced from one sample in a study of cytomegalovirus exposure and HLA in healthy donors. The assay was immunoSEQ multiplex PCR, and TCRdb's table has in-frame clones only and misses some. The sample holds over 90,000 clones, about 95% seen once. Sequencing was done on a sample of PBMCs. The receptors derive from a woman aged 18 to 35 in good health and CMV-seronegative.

The CDR3 DNA is TGTGCCAGCAGCTACAGGGGTGGCACAGATACGCAGTATTTT. It yields the protein CASSYRGGTDTQYF. This chain links TRBV6-5 with TRBJ2-3; 7 nucleotides align to TRBD1. Germline CDR1 is MNHEY and CDR2 is SVGAGI. Unmatched junction bases numbered 4, after V lost 6 bases and J lost 1 base. This CDR3 has 14 residues.

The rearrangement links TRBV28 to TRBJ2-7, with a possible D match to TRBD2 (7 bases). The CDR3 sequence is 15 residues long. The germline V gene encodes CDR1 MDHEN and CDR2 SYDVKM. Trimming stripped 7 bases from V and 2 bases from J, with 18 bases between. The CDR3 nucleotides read TGTGCCAGCACCGGAGGGGGGGGAGGTACCTACGAGCAGTACTTC. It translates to CASTGGGGGTYEQYF.

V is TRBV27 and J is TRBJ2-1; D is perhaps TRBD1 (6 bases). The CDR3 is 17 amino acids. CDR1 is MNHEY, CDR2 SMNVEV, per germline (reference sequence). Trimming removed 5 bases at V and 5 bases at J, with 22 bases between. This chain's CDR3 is CASSHDRTKGENNEQFF. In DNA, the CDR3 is TGTGCCAGCAGTCACGACAGGACGAAAGGTGAGAACAATGAGCAGTTCTTC.

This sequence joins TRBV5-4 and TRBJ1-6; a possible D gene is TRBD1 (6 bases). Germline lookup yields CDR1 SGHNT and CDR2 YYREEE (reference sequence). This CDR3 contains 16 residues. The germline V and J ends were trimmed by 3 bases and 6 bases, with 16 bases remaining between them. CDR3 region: CASSSQGGGVNSPLHF. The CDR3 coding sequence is TGTGCCAGCAGCTCACAGGGTGGTGGGGTTAATTCACCCCTCCACTTT.

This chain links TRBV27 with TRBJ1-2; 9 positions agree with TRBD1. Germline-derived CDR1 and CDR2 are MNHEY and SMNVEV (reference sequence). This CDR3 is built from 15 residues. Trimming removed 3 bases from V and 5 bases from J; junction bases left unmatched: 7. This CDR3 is CASSLGQGSRYGYTF. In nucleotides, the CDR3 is TGTGCCAGCAGTTTGGGACAGGGCTCGAGGTATGGCTACACCTTC.

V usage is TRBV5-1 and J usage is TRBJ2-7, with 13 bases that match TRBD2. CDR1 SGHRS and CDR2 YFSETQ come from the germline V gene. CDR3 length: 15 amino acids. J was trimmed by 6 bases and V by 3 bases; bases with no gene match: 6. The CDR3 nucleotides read TGCGCCAGCAGCTCCCTGACTAGCGGGGGGTCCGAGCAGTACTTC. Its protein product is CASSSLTSGGSEQYF.

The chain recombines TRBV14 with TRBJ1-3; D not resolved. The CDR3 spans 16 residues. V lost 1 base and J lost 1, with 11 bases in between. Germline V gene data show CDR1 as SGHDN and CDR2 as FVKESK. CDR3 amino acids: CASSQVYGGSGNTIYF. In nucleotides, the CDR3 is TGTGCCAGCAGCCAAGTTTACGGAGGGTCTGGAAACACCATATATTTT.

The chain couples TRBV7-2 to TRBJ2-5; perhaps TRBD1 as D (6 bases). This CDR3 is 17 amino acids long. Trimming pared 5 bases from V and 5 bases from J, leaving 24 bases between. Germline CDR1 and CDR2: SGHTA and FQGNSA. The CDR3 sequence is CASSLVPQAGTQETQYF. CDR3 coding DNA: TGTGCCAGCAGCCTAGTCCCCCAAGCCGGGACACAGGAGACCCAGTACTTC. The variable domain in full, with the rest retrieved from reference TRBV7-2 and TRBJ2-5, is GAGVSQSPSNKVTEKGKDVELRCDPISGHTALYWYRQSLGQGLEFLIYFQGNSAPDKSGLPSDRFSAERTGGSVSTLTIQRTQQEDSAVYLCASSLVPQAGTQETQYFGPGTRLLVL.

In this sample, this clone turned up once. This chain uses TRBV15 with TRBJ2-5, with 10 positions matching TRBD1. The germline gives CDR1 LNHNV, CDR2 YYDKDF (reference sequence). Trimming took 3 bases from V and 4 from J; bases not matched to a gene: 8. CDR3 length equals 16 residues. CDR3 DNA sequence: TGTGCCACCAGCAGGGGCCTCGGACAGGGGGGAGAGACCCAGTACTTC. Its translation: CATSRGLGQGGETQYF.